Listed below are T cell receptor beta chains from one sample, sequenced in a study of T cell responses to AZD1222 COVID-19 vaccine. Some clones are missing from TCRdb's copy, which holds only in-frame ones; the method was immunoSEQ multiplex PCR. In the table there are about 92,000 clones, nearly 90% of which are singletons. The sample was peripheral blood, taken on day 0 of AZD1222 vaccination. The receptors were gathered from an adult in good health. Both conserved end residues are part of each CDR3. D genes are given only for firm matches. Clone size is stated in some rows and not others, as once, few, many or a class when expanded.

V	D	J	size	CDR3	DNA
TRBV7-3	-	TRBJ2-2	-	CASSSITGSGELFF	TGTGCCAGCAGCTCGATTACAGGGTCCGGGGAGCTGTTTTTT
TRBV19	-	TRBJ1-1	-	CASTFGPNTEAFF	TGTGCCAGTACCTTCGGGCCAAACACTGAAGCTTTCTTT
TRBV20-1	-	TRBJ1-2	-	CSAEDSGYTF	TGCAGTGCGGAGGATAGTGGCTACACCTTC
TRBV5-4	-	TRBJ2-6	-	CASSIGTGRSGANVLTF	TGTGCCAGCAGCATCGGGACGGGACGCTCTGGGGCCAACGTCCTGACTTTC
TRBV7-2	-	TRBJ2-2	-	CASSLARDTGELFF	TGTGCCAGCAGCTTGGCTAGAGACACCGGGGAGCTGTTTTTT
TRBV19	-	TRBJ1-5	-	CASSMEQVWGLSNQPQHF	TGTGCCAGTAGTATGGAACAGGTCTGGGGTTTGAGCAATCAGCCCCAGCATTTT
TRBV15	-	TRBJ1-2	-	CATCGEECYGYTF	TGTGCCACCTGCGGGGAAGAGTGCTATGGCTACACCTTC
TRBV19	TRBD1	TRBJ1-1	few	CASSTGQDTEAFF	TGTGCCAGTAGTACCGGACAGGACACTGAAGCTTTCTTT
TRBV10-3	TRBD1	TRBJ1-1	-	CAIRGDRDDTEAFF	TGTGCCATCAGGGGGGACAGGGATGACACTGAAGCTTTCTTT
TRBV3-1/TRBV3-2	-	TRBJ1-2	-	CASSPLGGAFDGYTF	TGTGCCAGCAGCCCCCTCGGGGGGGCCTTCGATGGCTACACCTTC
TRBV6-1	TRBD2	TRBJ2-1	once	CASSEVAGADEQFF	TGTGCCAGCAGTGAAGTAGCGGGGGCCGATGAGCAGTTCTTC
TRBV4-2	-	TRBJ1-5	few	CASSQDRRAGVGNQPQHF	TGTGCCAGCAGCCAAGATCGACGGGCAGGGGTAGGTAATCAGCCCCAGCATTTT
TRBV3-1/TRBV3-2	-	TRBJ1-2	-	CASSKREDYGYTF	TGTGCCAGCAGCAAAAGGGAGGACTATGGCTACACCTTC
TRBV9	-	TRBJ1-3	once	CASSVDGRSSGNTIYF	TGTGCCAGCAGCGTAGATGGACGGAGCTCTGGAAACACCATATATTTT
TRBV9	-	TRBJ1-6	once	CASSAGDGLNSPLHF	TGTGCCAGCAGCGCGGGGGACGGATTAAATTCACCCCTCCACTTT
TRBV6-5	TRBD1	TRBJ2-7	-	CASTRSSGQTYEQYF	TGTGCCAGCACCCGATCTTCGGGACAGACCTACGAGCAGTACTTC
TRBV6-5	-	TRBJ2-7	-	CASRRGDYEQYF	TGTGCCAGCAGACGCGGAGACTACGAGCAGTACTTC
TRBV19	-	TRBJ1-1	once	CASSTTGNTEAFF	TGTGCCAGTAGCACGACAGGCAACACTGAAGCTTTCTTT
TRBV11-2	TRBD2	TRBJ2-7	once	CASSAQLAGGSYEQYF	TGTGCCAGCAGCGCCCAACTAGCGGGGGGCTCCTACGAGCAGTACTTC
TRBV28	-	TRBJ1-2	-	CASSFLQGYGYTF	TGTGCCAGCAGTTTTTTACAGGGATATGGCTACACCTTC
TRBV9	-	TRBJ2-2	-	CASSVAAGTGELFF	TGTGCCAGCAGCGTAGCTGCGGGTACCGGGGAGCTGTTTTTT
TRBV7-9	-	TRBJ1-1	-	CASSLMAGNYEAFF	TGTGCCAGCAGCTTAATGGCAGGGAACTATGAAGCTTTCTTT
TRBV6-5	TRBD1	TRBJ1-2	-	CASSSLPGTGMGGYTF	TGTGCCAGCAGTTCCTTACCAGGGACAGGGATGGGCGGCTACACCTTC
TRBV23-1	-	TRBJ2-2	-	CASSPTRLNTGELFF	TGCGCCAGCAGTCCCACGAGACTGAACACCGGGGAGCTGTTTTTT
TRBV13	-	TRBJ2-7	-	CASSSNLQGGEQYF	TGTGCCAGCAGCTCGAATTTACAGGGTGGCGAGCAGTACTTC
TRBV4-3	TRBD1	TRBJ2-5	few	CASSQDRGETQYF	TGCGCCAGCAGCCAGGACAGGGGAGAGACCCAGTACTTC
TRBV28	-	TRBJ2-7	-	CASSLRAGIYEQYF	TGTGCCAGCAGTTTGAGGGCAGGGATCTACGAGCAGTACTTC
TRBV28	-	TRBJ1-1	-	CASSWVVGTEAFF	TGTGCCAGCAGTTGGGTAGTGGGGACTGAAGCTTTCTTT
TRBV3-1/TRBV3-2	-	TRBJ2-1	-	CASSQDTGVSYNEQFF	TGTGCCAGCAGCCAAGATACGGGGGTATCCTACAATGAGCAGTTCTTC
TRBV9	TRBD2	TRBJ2-3	-	CASSVGAGGGLTDTQYF	TGTGCCAGCAGCGTAGGGGCAGGCGGGGGGCTCACAGATACGCAGTATTTT
TRBV30	TRBD2	TRBJ2-3	-	CAWTSGSTDTQYF	TGTGCCTGGACTAGCGGGTCCACAGATACGCAGTATTTT
TRBV2	-	TRBJ1-2	-	CASSDRWDGYTF	TGTGCCAGCAGTGACCGGTGGGATGGCTACACCTTC
TRBV4-1	TRBD1	TRBJ2-5	-	CASSHGDREETQYF	TGCGCCAGCAGCCATGGGGACAGGGAGGAGACCCAGTACTTC
TRBV19	TRBD1	TRBJ1-5	-	CASSPRTGNQPQHF	TGTGCCAGTAGTCCCAGGACAGGGAATCAGCCCCAGCATTTT
TRBV6-2/TRBV6-3	-	TRBJ1-1	-	CASSWGGLMNTEAFF	TGTGCCAGCAGTTGGGGGGGACTTATGAACACTGAAGCTTTCTTT
TRBV28	-	TRBJ1-1	few	CASSFLQGSITEAFF	TGTGCCAGCAGTTTTCTACAGGGCTCTATCACTGAAGCTTTCTTT
TRBV11-2	-	TRBJ2-7	-	CASSLERGRAYEQYF	TGTGCCAGCAGCTTAGAACGGGGCAGGGCCTACGAGCAGTACTTC
TRBV9	TRBD2	TRBJ2-1	-	CASSVGAGGRNEQFF	TGTGCCAGCAGCGTAGGGGCGGGGGGCCGGAATGAGCAGTTCTTC
TRBV28	TRBD1	TRBJ1-1	-	CASSPQGDRMNTEAFF	TGTGCCAGCAGTCCACAGGGGGATCGGATGAACACTGAAGCTTTCTTT
TRBV7-9	-	TRBJ1-2	-	CASSLVGDQYGYTF	TGTGCCAGCAGCTTAGTCGGGGACCAGTATGGCTACACCTTC
TRBV18	-	TRBJ1-1	-	CASSPGTVNTEAFF	TGTGCCAGCTCTCCCGGGACGGTGAACACTGAAGCTTTCTTT
TRBV18	-	TRBJ2-7	-	CASSPGQLRMGYEQYF	TGTGCCAGCTCACCGGGGCAACTCAGAATGGGGTACGAGCAGTACTTC
TRBV6-4	TRBD1	TRBJ1-6	-	CASSDPTGTGSSYNSPLHF	TGTGCCAGCAGTGACCCCACCGGGACAGGCAGCTCCTATAATTCACCCCTCCACTTT
TRBV7-2	-	TRBJ2-4	-	CASSLALGAGNIQYF	TGTGCCAGCAGCTTAGCGCTAGGAGCGGGAAACATTCAGTACTTC
TRBV9	TRBD1	TRBJ2-3	-	CASSVGGQRQGATDTQYF	TGTGCCAGCAGCGTAGGGGGCCAAAGACAGGGGGCAACAGATACGCAGTATTTT
TRBV19	TRBD2	TRBJ2-1	-	CASTLMRTSNEQFF	TGTGCCAGTACCCTGATGCGGACTAGCAATGAGCAGTTCTTC
TRBV9	TRBD2	TRBJ2-5	-	CASSDASGETQYF	TGTGCCAGCAGCGATGCTAGCGGCGAGACCCAGTACTTC
TRBV7-2	-	TRBJ2-2	-	CASSSRGQANTGELFF	TGTGCCAGCAGCTCTAGAGGACAAGCGAACACCGGGGAGCTGTTTTTT
TRBV4-1	TRBD2	TRBJ2-7	-	CASSPTPRAGGLDEQYF	TGCGCCAGCAGCCCTACCCCAAGAGCGGGGGGGCTCGACGAGCAGTACTTC
TRBV20-1	-	TRBJ1-4	-	CSASKGGSNEKLFF	TGCAGTGCTAGTAAGGGGGGGTCGAATGAAAAACTGTTTTTT
TRBV21-1	-	TRBJ2-7	-	CASTPNLSYEQYF	TGTGCCAGCACACCAAATCTATCCTACGAGCAGTACTTC
TRBV7-9	TRBD1	TRBJ1-2	once	CASSKGSGQGGSGGYTF	TGTGCCAGCAGCAAAGGGTCGGGACAGGGCGGCTCCGGTGGCTACACCTTC
TRBV5-1	TRBD2	TRBJ2-1	once	CASSSASGGSYNEQFF	TGCGCCAGCAGCTCGGCTAGCGGGGGCTCCTACAATGAGCAGTTCTTC
TRBV11-2	-	TRBJ1-1	-	CASSPRNAEAFF	TGTGCCAGCAGCCCTCGGAACGCTGAAGCTTTCTTT